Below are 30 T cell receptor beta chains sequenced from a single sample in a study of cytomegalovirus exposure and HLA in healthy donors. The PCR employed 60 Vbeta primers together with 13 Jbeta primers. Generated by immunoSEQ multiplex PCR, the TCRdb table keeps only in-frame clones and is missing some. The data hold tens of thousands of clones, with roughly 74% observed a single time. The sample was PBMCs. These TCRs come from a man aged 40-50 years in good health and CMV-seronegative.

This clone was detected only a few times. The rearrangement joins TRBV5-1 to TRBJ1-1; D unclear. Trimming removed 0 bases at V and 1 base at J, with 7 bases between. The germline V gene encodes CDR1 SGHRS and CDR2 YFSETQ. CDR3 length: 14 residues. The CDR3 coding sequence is TGCGCCAGCAGCTTGGGCGGTTGGAACACTGAAGCTTTCTTT. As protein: CASSLGGWNTEAFF.

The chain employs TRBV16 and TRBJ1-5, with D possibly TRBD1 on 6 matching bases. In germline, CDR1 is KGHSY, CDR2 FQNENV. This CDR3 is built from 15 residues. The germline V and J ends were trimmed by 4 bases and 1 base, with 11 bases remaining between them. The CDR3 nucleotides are TGTGCCAGCAGCCCCCAGGGACAAAGCAATCAGCCCCAGCATTTT. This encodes CASSPQGQSNQPQHF.

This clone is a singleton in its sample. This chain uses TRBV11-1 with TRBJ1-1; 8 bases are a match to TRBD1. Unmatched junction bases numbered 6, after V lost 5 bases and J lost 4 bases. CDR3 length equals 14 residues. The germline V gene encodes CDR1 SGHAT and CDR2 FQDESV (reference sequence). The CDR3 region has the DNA TGTGCCAGCAGCCCCGGACAGGGTTCCACTGAAGCTTTCTTT. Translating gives CASSPGQGSTEAFF.

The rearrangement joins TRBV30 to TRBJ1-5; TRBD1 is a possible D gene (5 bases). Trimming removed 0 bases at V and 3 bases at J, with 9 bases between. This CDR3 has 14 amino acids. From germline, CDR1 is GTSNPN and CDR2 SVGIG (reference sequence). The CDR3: CAWSVDNINQPQHF. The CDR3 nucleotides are TGTGCCTGGAGTGTGGACAACATCAATCAGCCCCAGCATTTT.

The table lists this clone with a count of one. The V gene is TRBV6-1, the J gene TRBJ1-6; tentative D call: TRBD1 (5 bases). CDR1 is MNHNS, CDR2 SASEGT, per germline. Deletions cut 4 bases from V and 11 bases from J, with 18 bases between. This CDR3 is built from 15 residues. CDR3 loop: CASSVSRDAGAPLHF. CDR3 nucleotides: TGTGCCAGCAGTGTATCGCGGGACGCGGGGGCACCCCTCCACTTT.

The CDR3 coding sequence is TGTGCCAGCAGTTTATGGGGACAGGGGGCGGGCGGCTACACCTTC. Its protein product is CASSLWGQGAGGYTF. The rearrangement uses TRBV28 and TRBJ1-2; 12 bases fit TRBD1. The CDR3 covers 15 residues. Germline loops: CDR1 MDHEN, CDR2 SYDVKM. J lost 8 bases, V lost 0 bases, and 4 bases had no gene match.

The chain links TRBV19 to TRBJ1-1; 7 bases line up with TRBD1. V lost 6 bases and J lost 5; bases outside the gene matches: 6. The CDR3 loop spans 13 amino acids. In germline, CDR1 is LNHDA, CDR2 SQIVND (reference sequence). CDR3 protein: CASSFTGDTEAFF. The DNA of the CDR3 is TGTGCCAGTAGCTTCACAGGGGATACTGAAGCTTTCTTT.

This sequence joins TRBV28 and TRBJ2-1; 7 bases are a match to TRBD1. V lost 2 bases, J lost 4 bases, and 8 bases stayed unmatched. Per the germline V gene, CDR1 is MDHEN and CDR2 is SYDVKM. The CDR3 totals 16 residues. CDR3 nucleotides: TGTGCCAGCAGTTTAATGGGTGGGGGACAGTACAATGAGCAGTTCTTC. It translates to CASSLMGGGQYNEQFF. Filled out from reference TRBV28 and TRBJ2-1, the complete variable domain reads DVKVTQSSRYLVKRTGEKVFLECVQDMDHENMFWYRQDPGLGLRLIYFSYDVKMKEKGDIPEGYSVSREKKERFSLILESASTNQTSMYLCASSLMGGGQYNEQFFGPGTRLTVL.

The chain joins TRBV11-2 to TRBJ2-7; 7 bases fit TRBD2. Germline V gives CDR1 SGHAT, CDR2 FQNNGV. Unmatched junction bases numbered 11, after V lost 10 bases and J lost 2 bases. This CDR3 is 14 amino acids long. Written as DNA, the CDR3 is TGTGCCACCTCGGAGCTAGCGGTTGCCTACGAGCAGTACTTC. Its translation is CATSELAVAYEQYF.

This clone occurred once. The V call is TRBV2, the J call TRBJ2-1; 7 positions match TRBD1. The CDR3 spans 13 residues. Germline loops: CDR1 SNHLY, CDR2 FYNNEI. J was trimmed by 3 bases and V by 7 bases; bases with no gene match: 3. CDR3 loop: CASTGTDYNEQFF. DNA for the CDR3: TGTGCCAGCACCGGGACAGACTACAATGAGCAGTTCTTC.

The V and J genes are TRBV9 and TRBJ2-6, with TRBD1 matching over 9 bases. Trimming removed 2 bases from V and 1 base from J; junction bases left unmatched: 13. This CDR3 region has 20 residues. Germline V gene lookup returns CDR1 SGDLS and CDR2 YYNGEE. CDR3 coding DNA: TGTGCCAGCAGCGTCTCCCCGGGGGGACAGGGTAGTTCTGGGGCCAACGTCCTGACTTTC. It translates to CASSVSPGGQGSSGANVLTF.

The CDR3 nucleotides are TGTGCCAGCAGGCCGACAGACTCCTACGAGCAGTACTTC. It specifies CASRPTDSYEQYF. The chain couples TRBV13 to TRBJ2-7; D is perhaps TRBD1 (5 bases). The CDR3 has 13 residues. V lost 6 bases and J lost 0, with 9 bases in between. CDR1 and CDR2 from the germline V gene are PRHDT and FYEKMQ (reference sequence).

CDR3 bases: TGTGCCAGCAGTGAGGCTGTACTAGCGGGAGCTGGGGAGCTGTTTTTT. Translated: CASSEAVLAGAGELFF. This chain joins TRBV6-1 and TRBJ2-2, with 11 positions matching TRBD2. The CDR3 spans 16 residues. The V and J ends lost 3 bases and 8 bases, in that order; junction bases with no gene match: 8. Per germline, CDR1 MNHNS and CDR2 SASEGT.

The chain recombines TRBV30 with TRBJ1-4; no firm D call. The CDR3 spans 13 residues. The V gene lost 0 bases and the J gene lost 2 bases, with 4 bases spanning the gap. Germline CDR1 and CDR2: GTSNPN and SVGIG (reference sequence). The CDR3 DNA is TGTGCCTGGAGTGTACTTACTAATGAAAAACTGTTTTTT. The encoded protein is CAWSVLTNEKLFF.

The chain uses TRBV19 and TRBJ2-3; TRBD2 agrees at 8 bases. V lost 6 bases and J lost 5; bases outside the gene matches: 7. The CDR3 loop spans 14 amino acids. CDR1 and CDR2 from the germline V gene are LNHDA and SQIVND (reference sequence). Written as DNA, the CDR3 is TGTGCCAGTAGGGTAGCGGGAAGGGGAGATACGCAGTATTTT. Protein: CASRVAGRGDTQYF.

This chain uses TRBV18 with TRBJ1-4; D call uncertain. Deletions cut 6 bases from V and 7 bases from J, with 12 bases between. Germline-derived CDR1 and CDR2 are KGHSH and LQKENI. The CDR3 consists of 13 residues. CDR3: CASSARGGEKLFF. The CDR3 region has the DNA TGTGCCAGCTCCGCCCGGGGTGGTGAAAAACTGTTTTTT.

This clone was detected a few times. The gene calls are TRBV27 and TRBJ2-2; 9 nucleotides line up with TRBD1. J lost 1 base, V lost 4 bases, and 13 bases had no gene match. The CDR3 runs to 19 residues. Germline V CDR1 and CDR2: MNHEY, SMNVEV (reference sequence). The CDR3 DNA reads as TGTGCCAGCAGTTCGCCCCCCAAATGGACAGGGGTGAACACCGGGGAGCTGTTTTTT. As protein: CASSSPPKWTGVNTGELFF.

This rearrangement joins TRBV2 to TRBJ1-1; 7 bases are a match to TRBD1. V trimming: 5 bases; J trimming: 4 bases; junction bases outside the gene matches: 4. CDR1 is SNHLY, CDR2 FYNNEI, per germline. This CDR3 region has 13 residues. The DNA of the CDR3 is TGTGCCAGCAGTTGGGACAGCGCCACTGAAGCTTTCTTT. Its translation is CASSWDSATEAFF.

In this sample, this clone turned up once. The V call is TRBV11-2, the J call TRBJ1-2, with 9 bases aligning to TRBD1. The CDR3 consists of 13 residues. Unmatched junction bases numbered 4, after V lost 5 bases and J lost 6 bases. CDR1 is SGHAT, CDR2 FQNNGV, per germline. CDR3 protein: CASSVRDRDGYTF. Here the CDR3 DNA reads TGTGCCAGCAGCGTCCGGGACAGGGATGGCTACACCTTC.

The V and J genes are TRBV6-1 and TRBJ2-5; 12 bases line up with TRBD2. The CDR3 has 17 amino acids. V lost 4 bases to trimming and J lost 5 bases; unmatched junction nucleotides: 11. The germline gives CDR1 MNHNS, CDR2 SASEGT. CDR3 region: CASSASRLAGEGETQYF. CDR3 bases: TGTGCCAGCAGTGCAAGTCGACTAGCGGGAGAGGGGGAGACCCAGTACTTC.

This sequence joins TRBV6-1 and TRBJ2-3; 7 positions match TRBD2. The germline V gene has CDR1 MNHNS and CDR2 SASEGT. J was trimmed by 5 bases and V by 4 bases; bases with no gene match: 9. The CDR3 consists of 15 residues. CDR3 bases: TGTGCCAGCAGTGGAGGGAGTGGGGGGGGAGATACGCAGTATTTT. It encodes CASSGGSGGGDTQYF.

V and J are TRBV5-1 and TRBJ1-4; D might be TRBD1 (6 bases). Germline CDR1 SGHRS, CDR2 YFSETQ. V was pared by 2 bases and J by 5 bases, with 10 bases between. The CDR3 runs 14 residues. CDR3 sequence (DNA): TGCGCCAGCAGCTTAGGGACACTGAATGAAAAACTGTTTTTT. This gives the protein CASSLGTLNEKLFF.

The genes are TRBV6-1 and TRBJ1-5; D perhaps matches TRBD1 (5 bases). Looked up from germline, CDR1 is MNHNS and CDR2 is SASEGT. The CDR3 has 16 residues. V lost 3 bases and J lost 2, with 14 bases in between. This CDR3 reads CASSDWQGLGNQPQHF. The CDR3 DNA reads TGTGCCAGCAGTGATTGGCAGGGTCTCGGCAATCAGCCCCAGCATTTT.

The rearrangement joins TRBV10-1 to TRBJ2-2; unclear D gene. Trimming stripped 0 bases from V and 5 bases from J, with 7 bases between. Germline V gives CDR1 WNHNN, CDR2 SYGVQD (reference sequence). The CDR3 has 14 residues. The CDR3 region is CASSESVATGELFF. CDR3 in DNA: TGCGCCAGCAGTGAGTCGGTGGCTACCGGGGAGCTGTTTTTT.

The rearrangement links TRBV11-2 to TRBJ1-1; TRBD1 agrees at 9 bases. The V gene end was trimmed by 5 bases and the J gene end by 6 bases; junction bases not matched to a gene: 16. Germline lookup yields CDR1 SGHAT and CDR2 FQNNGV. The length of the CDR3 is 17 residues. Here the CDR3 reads CASSLTPRGTGFSEAFF. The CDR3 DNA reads TGTGCCAGCAGCCTCACCCCCCGGGGGACAGGGTTTTCTGAAGCTTTCTTT.

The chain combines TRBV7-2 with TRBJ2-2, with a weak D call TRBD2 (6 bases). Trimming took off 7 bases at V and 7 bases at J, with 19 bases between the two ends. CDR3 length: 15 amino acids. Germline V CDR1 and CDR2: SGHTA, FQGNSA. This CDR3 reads CASNPGAGLGGELFF. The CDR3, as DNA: TGTGCCAGCAACCCAGGAGCGGGTCTAGGCGGGGAGCTGTTTTTT.

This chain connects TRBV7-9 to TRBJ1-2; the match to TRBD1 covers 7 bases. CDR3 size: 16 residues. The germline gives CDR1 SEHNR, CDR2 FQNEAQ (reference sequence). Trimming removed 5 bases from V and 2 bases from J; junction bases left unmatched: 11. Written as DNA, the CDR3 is TGTGCCAGCAGCCTGACAGGGCTCAACAACAACTATGGCTACACCTTC. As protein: CASSLTGLNNNYGYTF.

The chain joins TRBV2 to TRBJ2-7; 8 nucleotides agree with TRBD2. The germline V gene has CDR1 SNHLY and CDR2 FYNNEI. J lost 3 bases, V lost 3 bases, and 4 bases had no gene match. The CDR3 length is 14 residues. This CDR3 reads CASSDPLAVYEQYF. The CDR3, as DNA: TGTGCCAGCAGTGACCCACTAGCGGTCTACGAGCAGTACTTC.

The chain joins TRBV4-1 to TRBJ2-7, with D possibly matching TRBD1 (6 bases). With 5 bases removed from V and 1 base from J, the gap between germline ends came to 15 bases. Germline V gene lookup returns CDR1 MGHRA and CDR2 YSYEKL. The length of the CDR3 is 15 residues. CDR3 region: CASSSGQSNSYEQYF. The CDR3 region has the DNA TGCGCCAGCAGCTCTGGACAGTCCAATTCCTACGAGCAGTACTTC.

CDR3 coding DNA: TGTGCCAGCAGCCAAGTGGCAGGTGACATCTACGAGCAGTACTTC. Translated, it gives CASSQVAGDIYEQYF. The rearrangement uses TRBV4-2 and TRBJ2-7; no clear D gene. Looked up from germline, CDR1 is LGHNA and CDR2 is YNFKEQ. The CDR3 is 15 amino acids. Trimming cost V 1 base and J 3 bases, with 13 bases left between them.